These 21 T cell receptor beta chains share one sample of origin, sequenced in a study of T-cell memory formation after mild COVID-19 (dated by TCRdb to about 2021). The library relied on 5' RACE. The instrument given in TCRdb is Illumina NovaSeq 6000. TCRdb applied fastp at Q25 and MiXCR to the public reads, then kept only in-frame beta chains. Entries are consolidated by CDR3 protein sequence, retaining the most common genes and DNA. The sample data list 360,000 or so distinct CDR3 sequences, and around 27% of these were observed just once. Roughly 12% of the sample is taken by the ten largest. The material sequenced was PBMCs or a T cell subset sorted from them (not recorded which). The receptors were sampled from an adult woman who had mild COVID-19 (a few samples of this study predate the infection). The sample titles of this study are shuffled in the database, so cell type and time point are left out; the donor was told from shared clones.

This sequence joins TRBV5-1 and TRBJ2-1; 15 bases map to TRBD2. Germline assignment: CDR1 SGHRS and CDR2 YFSETQ. With V trimmed by 4 bases and J by 6 bases, 11 bases remained unmatched. CDR3 length: 18 residues. Written as DNA, the CDR3 is TGCGCCAGCAGCCCCGGACTAGCGGGAGGGCCCAACGGCAATGAGCAGTTCTTC. The encoded protein is CASSPGLAGGPNGNEQFF. The complete variable domain, with remaining parts taken from reference TRBV5-1 and TRBJ2-1, reads KAGVTQTPRYLIKTRGQQVTLSCSPISGHRSVSWYQQTPGQGLQFLFEYFSETQRNKGNFPGRFSGRQFSNSRSEMNVSTLELGDSALYLCASSPGLAGGPNGNEQFFGPGTRLTVL.

This chain links TRBV20-1 with TRBJ2-1; maybe TRBD2 (6 bases). Trimming left V 0 bases short and J 2 bases short, with 11 bases between. Germline V gives CDR1 DFQATT, CDR2 SNEGSKA (reference sequence). The CDR3 runs to 15 residues. CDR3: CSARDGSGTYNEQFF. The CDR3 nucleotides read TGCAGTGCTAGAGACGGGAGCGGAACCTACAATGAGCAGTTCTTC.

The chain uses TRBV24-1 and TRBJ2-1; 9 positions match TRBD1. With 9 bases clipped from V and 6 bases from J, the junction kept 5 bases outside the gene matches. Germline CDR1 and CDR2: KGHDR and SFDVKD. There are 13 residues in the CDR3. CDR3 in DNA: TGTGCCACCGGGACAGGGCTGGGCAATGAGCAGTTCTTC. Translated: CATGTGLGNEQFF.

The chain couples TRBV5-1 to TRBJ1-1, with 7 bases identical to TRBD1. The germline V gene has CDR1 SGHRS and CDR2 YFSETQ. V shed 1 base and J 0 bases; nucleotides not matched to a gene: 3. CDR3 size: 15 residues. CDR3 sequence: CASSLMGQMNTEAFF. DNA for the CDR3: TGCGCCAGCAGCTTGATGGGACAGATGAACACTGAAGCTTTCTTT. The full variable domain, with the rest looked up from reference TRBV5-1 and TRBJ1-1, is KAGVTQTPRYLIKTRGQQVTLSCSPISGHRSVSWYQQTPGQGLQFLFEYFSETQRNKGNFPGRFSGRQFSNSRSEMNVSTLELGDSALYLCASSLMGQMNTEAFFGQGTRLTVV.

The chain carries TRBV20-1 and TRBJ2-2; D possibly corresponds to TRBD1 (6 bases). This CDR3 comprises 15 residues. Trimming stripped 3 bases from V and 1 base from J, with 12 bases between. Per the germline V gene, CDR1 is DFQATT and CDR2 is SNEGSKA (reference sequence). CDR3 coding DNA: TGCAGTGCTAGCCGCGGACAGTTGAACACCGGGGAGCTGTTTTTT. Residues: CSASRGQLNTGELFF.

The sample holds many counts of this clonotype. V usage is TRBV7-3 and J usage is TRBJ2-3; D possibly corresponds to TRBD2 (6 bases). The germline V gene encodes CDR1 SGHTA and CDR2 FQGTGA. This CDR3 comprises 14 residues. The V end was cut by 5 bases, the J end by 3 bases, with 12 bases between. CDR3: CASSPGLPTDTQYF. As DNA, the CDR3 is TGTGCCAGCAGCCCGGGACTTCCGACAGATACGCAGTATTTT.

V and J are TRBV5-1 and TRBJ2-1; 9 bases fit TRBD2. CDR3 length: 13 residues. Per the germline V gene, CDR1 is SGHRS and CDR2 is YFSETQ. Unmatched junction bases numbered 3, after V lost 4 bases and J lost 7 bases. This CDR3 reads CASSEGLANEQFF. DNA for the CDR3: TGCGCCAGCAGCGAGGGACTAGCAAATGAGCAGTTCTTC. The whole variable domain, remainder taken from reference TRBV5-1 and TRBJ2-1, is KAGVTQTPRYLIKTRGQQVTLSCSPISGHRSVSWYQQTPGQGLQFLFEYFSETQRNKGNFPGRFSGRQFSNSRSEMNVSTLELGDSALYLCASSEGLANEQFFGPGTRLTVL.

V gene TRBV9 combines with J gene TRBJ2-1, with D unclear. Germline V lookup: CDR1 SGDLS, CDR2 YYNGEE. The CDR3 covers 16 residues. V was cut by 0 bases and J by 0 bases, with 10 bases left in between. The CDR3 loop reads CASSVDGGYSYNEQFF. CDR3 bases: TGTGCCAGCAGCGTAGATGGCGGATACTCCTACAATGAGCAGTTCTTC.

Many counts were recorded for this clonotype. V usage is TRBV20-1 and J usage is TRBJ1-3; 8 nucleotides agree with TRBD1. The CDR3 contains 16 residues. Germline lookup yields CDR1 DFQATT and CDR2 SNEGSKA (reference sequence). The V segment lost 1 base and the J segment 1 base; nucleotides outside the gene matches: 6. The CDR3 bases are TGCAGTGCTAGAGTGGGCCAGGGGGCGTCTGGAAACACCATATATTTT. Amino acid sequence: CSARVGQGASGNTIYF.

The chain is built from TRBV12-3 or TRBV12-4 and TRBJ2-7; TRBD1 matches 11 bases. This CDR3 is 13 amino acids long. J gave up 7 bases and V 6 bases, and 5 bases lay outside the gene matches. DNA of the CDR3: TGTGCCAGCAGACCGGGACAGGGGGGTGAGCAGTACTTC. Protein product: CASRPGQGGEQYF.

The CDR3 is CASSPGQGDTDTQYF. CDR3 DNA: TGTGCCAGCAGTCCGGGACAGGGGGACACAGATACGCAGTATTTT. V gene TRBV6-2 or TRBV6-3 combines with J gene TRBJ2-3; 11 nucleotides agree with TRBD1. The ends lost 5 bases at V and 2 bases at J; junction bases unmatched: 3. Germline V gene sequence: CDR1 MNHEY, CDR2 SVGEGT. The CDR3 sequence is 15 residues long.

This clonotype was observed a few times. Germline and junction disagree at one end, which may indicate a read error. The chain carries TRBV7-2 and TRBJ2-7, with no clear D. Germline CDR1 and CDR2: SGHTA and FQGNSA. This CDR3 spans 13 amino acids. This CDR3 is CASSPTSSRTDVF. In DNA form, the CDR3 reads TGTGCCAGCAGCCCCACTTCTTCCCGGACGGACGTTTTC.

This clonotype was recorded a few times. The chain employs TRBV9 and TRBJ2-2; D possibly corresponds to TRBD2 (6 bases). With 0 bases removed from V and 6 bases from J, the gap between germline ends came to 12 bases. The CDR3 spans 15 residues. The germline gives CDR1 SGDLS, CDR2 YYNGEE. CDR3 DNA: TGTGCCAGCAGCGTAGGAGCGGGTCAGGCCGGGGAGCTGTTTTTT. As protein: CASSVGAGQAGELFF.

This clonotype turned up a few times. The chain is built from TRBV15 and TRBJ2-1, with 8 bases identical to TRBD2. This CDR3 is 15 amino acids long. Germline values: CDR1 LNHNV, CDR2 YYDKDF (reference sequence). After removal of 3 bases from V and 3 bases from J, the junction contained 4 bases not matched to a gene. CDR3 in amino acids: CATSSSGVNYNEQFF. The CDR3 bases are TGTGCCACCAGCAGTAGCGGGGTAAACTACAATGAGCAGTTCTTC.

The chain employs TRBV11-3 and TRBJ2-2; perhaps TRBD2 as D (6 bases). Per the germline V gene, CDR1 is SGHNT and CDR2 is YENEEA. V was trimmed by 0 bases and J by 1 base, leaving 9 bases between them. CDR3 length equals 16 residues. This CDR3 is CASSLEGGRNTGELFF. CDR3 DNA sequence: TGTGCCAGCAGCTTAGAGGGGGGACGGAACACCGGGGAGCTGTTTTTT.

This rearrangement joins TRBV5-1 to TRBJ2-5, with D perhaps TRBD1 or TRBD2 (5 bases each). V was clipped by 0 bases and J by 5 bases, with 14 bases between them. Germline V CDR1 and CDR2: SGHRS, YFSETQ. This CDR3 is built from 15 residues. CDR3 DNA: TGCGCCAGCAGCTTGGGGACACCGAGGAGGGAGACCCAGTACTTC. Translation: CASSLGTPRRETQYF.

V and J are TRBV5-1 and TRBJ2-1, with 11 nucleotides matching TRBD1. This CDR3 contains 14 residues. Germline CDR1 SGHRS, CDR2 YFSETQ. After removal of 2 bases from V and 8 bases from J, the junction contained 3 bases not matched to a gene. The CDR3: CASSFPGQGDEQFF. CDR3 nucleotides: TGCGCCAGCAGCTTTCCGGGACAGGGGGATGAGCAGTTCTTC. Looking up the rest from reference TRBV5-1 and TRBJ2-1 gives the full variable domain: KAGVTQTPRYLIKTRGQQVTLSCSPISGHRSVSWYQQTPGQGLQFLFEYFSETQRNKGNFPGRFSGRQFSNSRSEMNVSTLELGDSALYLCASSFPGQGDEQFFGPGTRLTVL.

This clonotype was seen only a few times. The rearrangement joins TRBV9 to TRBJ1-1, with D unresolved. The V gene's germline CDR1 is SGDLS and CDR2 YYNGEE. The CDR3 runs 14 residues. Trimming pared 7 bases from V and 3 bases from J, leaving 16 bases between. The CDR3 here is CASSFLPRDTEAFF. The CDR3 bases are TGTGCCAGCTCCTTTCTCCCCCGGGACACTGAAGCTTTCTTT.

This clonotype was detected a few times. This rearrangement joins TRBV7-9 to TRBJ2-7, with D possibly being TRBD1 or TRBD2 (7 bases each). CDR1 is SEHNR, CDR2 FQNEAQ, per germline (reference sequence). This CDR3 region has 14 residues. V dropped 4 bases and J dropped 2 bases, with 12 bases sitting between them. The CDR3 DNA sequence: TGTGCCAGCAGCTCCAGGGGGGGCCCCTACGAGCAGTACTTC. Encoded protein: CASSSRGGPYEQYF.

The rearrangement joins TRBV7-2 to TRBJ2-7, with D maybe TRBD2 (5 bases). The CDR3 length is 13 residues. V was trimmed by 1 base and J by 2 bases, leaving 6 bases between them. Germline assignment: CDR1 SGHTA and CDR2 FQGNSA. This chain's CDR3 is CASSLETTYEQYF. CDR3 bases: TGTGCCAGCAGCTTAGAGACTACCTACGAGCAGTACTTC.

V gene TRBV3-1 combines with J gene TRBJ1-1, with D possibly being TRBD1 (5 bases). The CDR3 has 12 amino acids. The germline CDR1 and CDR2 sequences are LGHDT and YNNKEL (reference sequence). Trimming took off 1 base at V and 11 bases at J, with 11 bases between the two ends. The CDR3 DNA reads TGTGCCAGCAGCCAAGGAAAGGGGACGGCTTTCTTT. As protein: CASSQGKGTAFF.